Listed here are 18 T cell receptor beta chains from one sample, sequenced in a study of CD8 T cells in Susac syndrome. It was with random hexamers that roughly 0.5 to 1 ug RNA was reverse transcribed. TCRdb redid the calling of the immunoSEQ multiplex PCR reads with MiXCR, one entry per CDR3 protein. The table records a few hundred thousand distinct CDR3 sequences, less than 95% of them present only once. Input material: CD4+ T cells from PBMCs. Receptors originate from a human donor with Susac syndrome.

The chain recombines TRBV7-9 with TRBJ2-7; 8 bases map to TRBD1. The CDR3 has 13 amino acids. V was pared by 4 bases and J by 5 bases, with 4 bases of the junction left unmatched. Germline V gene sequence: CDR1 SEHNR, CDR2 FQNEAQ (reference sequence). The DNA for the CDR3 is TGTGCCAGCAGCTCCAGGGGGCCTGACGAGCAGTACTTC. Protein product: CASSSRGPDEQYF.

The chain couples TRBV29-1 to TRBJ1-1; TRBD1 agrees at 9 bases. The junction had 9 bases not matched to a gene; V was cut back by 5 bases and J by 11 bases. Germline CDR1 reads SQVTM; CDR2 reads ANQGSEA. CDR3 length: 12 amino acids. The CDR3 here is CSVWFGTGNAFF. CDR3 in DNA: TGCAGCGTTTGGTTCGGGACAGGGAACGCTTTCTTT.

The J gene is TRBJ2-7, the V gene TRBV29-1, with 7 nucleotides matching TRBD2. CDR1 and CDR2 (germline): SQVTM, ANQGSEA. The CDR3 is made up of 13 amino acids. Germline trimming cut 5 bases from V and 7 bases from J; bases unmatched to any gene: 11. The CDR3 bases are TGCAGCGTTCCTGGGAGGGGCCTGCGTGAGCAGTACTTC. Protein sequence: CSVPGRGLREQYF.

The rearrangement joins TRBV28 to TRBJ2-1; D possibly corresponds to TRBD2 (7 bases). The CDR3 is 14 amino acids. CDR1 is MDHEN, CDR2 SYDVKM, per germline. V was trimmed by 5 bases and J by 5 bases, leaving 13 bases between them. For the CDR3, the DNA is TGTGCCAGCAGTCTAGGGGGGGTCCACAATGAGCAGTTCTTC. Protein: CASSLGGVHNEQFF.

V gene TRBV20-1 combines with J gene TRBJ1-2; 12 bases line up with TRBD1. CDR1 is DFQATT, CDR2 SNEGSKA, per germline (reference sequence). The CDR3 length is 16 residues. With 0 bases clipped from V and 2 bases from J, the junction kept 4 bases outside the gene matches. The CDR3 here is CSARDGDRGRNYGYTF. The CDR3 DNA sequence: TGCAGTGCTAGAGATGGGGACAGGGGGCGCAACTATGGCTACACCTTC.

The chain uses TRBV6-2 or TRBV6-3 and TRBJ2-1, with D possibly being TRBD2 (5 bases). The CDR3 runs to 12 residues. CDR1 MNHEY and CDR2 SVGEGT come from the germline V gene. V was shortened by 4 bases and J by 6 bases, with 7 bases between the two germline ends. The CDR3, as DNA: TGTGCCAGCAGTTTTAGCGTCAATGAGCAGTTCTTC. Translation: CASSFSVNEQFF.

The chain combines TRBV3-1 with TRBJ2-7, with a tentative D call TRBD1 (6 bases). Germline loops: CDR1 LGHDT, CDR2 YNNKEL (reference sequence). Trimming removed 7 bases at V and 1 base at J, with 11 bases between. The CDR3 totals 13 residues. Written as DNA, the CDR3 is TGTGCCAGCAACACAGGGAATTCCTACGAGCAGTACTTC. As protein: CASNTGNSYEQYF.

The chain links TRBV3-1 to TRBJ1-1, with 7 bases fitting TRBD1. The CDR3 contains 14 residues. Losses at the gene ends were 1 base for V and 1 base for J; bases not matched to a gene: 0. Germline CDR1 and CDR2: LGHDT and YNNKEL (reference sequence). For the CDR3, the DNA is TGTGCCAGCAGCCAAGGGGACAGGAACACTGAAGCTTTCTTT. It specifies CASSQGDRNTEAFF.

The chain joins TRBV30 to TRBJ1-1, with D hard to call. Germline V gene data show CDR1 as GTSNPN and CDR2 as SVGIG (reference sequence). The V end lost 0 bases, the J end lost 1 base, and 6 bases lay between the germline ends. CDR3 size: 13 residues. The CDR3, as DNA: TGTGCCTGGAGTGTAGAGACGAACACTGAAGCTTTCTTT. Amino acid sequence: CAWSVETNTEAFF.

This sequence joins TRBV7-9 and TRBJ1-6; D unresolved. This CDR3 has 14 residues. Germline V gene sequence: CDR1 SEHNR, CDR2 FQNEAQ (reference sequence). V dropped 8 bases and J dropped 7 bases, with 15 bases sitting between them. The CDR3 loop reads CASGSAVRNSPLHF. Here the CDR3 DNA reads TGTGCCAGCGGGTCGGCAGTCCGAAATTCACCCCTCCACTTT.

This rearrangement joins TRBV4-1 to TRBJ2-1, with a weak D call TRBD1 (6 bases). The CDR3 sequence is 16 residues long. Germline assignment: CDR1 MGHRA and CDR2 YSYEKL. Trimming pared 2 bases from V and 6 bases from J, leaving 17 bases between. CDR3 residues: CASSQLDRLGGNEQFF. CDR3 in DNA: TGCGCCAGCAGCCAACTGGACAGATTAGGAGGCAATGAGCAGTTCTTC.

This chain links TRBV7-2 with TRBJ1-5, with D hard to call. Germline V gives CDR1 SGHTA, CDR2 FQGNSA. The CDR3 sequence is 13 residues long. V lost 5 bases and J lost 4, with 9 bases in between. For the CDR3, the DNA is TGTGCCAGCAGCATCTTTTTTAATCAGCCCCAGCATTTT. Translation gives CASSIFFNQPQHF.

The chain carries TRBV7-2 and TRBJ2-3; D remains unclear. Looked up from germline, CDR1 is SGHTA and CDR2 is FQGNSA. The V end lost 0 bases, the J end lost 0 bases, and 10 bases lay between the germline ends. The CDR3 covers 16 residues. The CDR3 sequence is CASSLALRPSTDTQYF. The CDR3 DNA sequence: TGTGCCAGCAGCTTAGCGCTCCGACCTAGCACAGATACGCAGTATTTT.

The rearrangement uses TRBV30 and TRBJ2-1, with D possibly TRBD1 on 6 matching bases. Germline V gene data show CDR1 as GTSNPN and CDR2 as SVGIG (reference sequence). V shed 1 base and J shed 2 bases, with 15 bases lying between them. The CDR3 has 16 residues. The CDR3: CAWSGSGQGTYNEQFF. The DNA of the CDR3 is TGTGCCTGGAGTGGGTCTGGGCAGGGGACCTACAATGAGCAGTTCTTC.

This chain connects TRBV29-1 to TRBJ1-1; no reliable D call. The germline V gene encodes CDR1 SQVTM and CDR2 ANQGSEA. CDR3 length equals 14 residues. V was pared by 7 bases and J by 1 base, with 16 bases between. In nucleotides, the CDR3 is TGCAGCGGTAAAAGGACGGAGAAGAACACTGAAGCTTTCTTT. As protein: CSGKRTEKNTEAFF.

The chain couples TRBV12-3 or TRBV12-4 to TRBJ1-1, with D possibly being TRBD1 (6 bases). The CDR3 has 14 amino acids. Trimming removed 6 bases at V and 1 base at J, with 12 bases between. The CDR3, as DNA: TGTGCCAGCAGCCGACGGACAGAGAACACTGAAGCTTTCTTT. The encoded protein is CASSRRTENTEAFF.

The chain recombines TRBV30 with TRBJ1-1, with D possibly TRBD1 on 5 matching bases. V lost 2 bases and J lost 0, with 10 bases in between. Looked up from germline, CDR1 is GTSNPN and CDR2 is SVGIG (reference sequence). The CDR3 loop spans 14 amino acids. The CDR3 region has the DNA TGTGCCTGGAGTCCGGGACTCATGAACACTGAAGCTTTCTTT. The encoded protein is CAWSPGLMNTEAFF.

The V call is TRBV7-2, the J call TRBJ1-1; tentatively, D is TRBD1 (6 bases). The CDR3 runs to 15 residues. V lost 5 bases and J lost 0, with 13 bases in between. The germline gives CDR1 SGHTA, CDR2 FQGNSA. The CDR3 region is CASSGGTTMNTEAFF. The CDR3 bases are TGTGCCAGCAGCGGAGGGACAACCATGAACACTGAAGCTTTCTTT.